A selection of T cell receptor beta chains follows, all from one sample in a study of blood T cell repertoires in COVID-19. Measured with immunoSEQ multiplex PCR; TCRdb has only the in-frame clones, and not every one. Of around 250,000 clones in the sample, roughly 89% were seen once. The specimen was peripheral blood. The receptors derive from a middle-aged woman who had recovered from COVID-19. Both conserved end residues are part of each CDR3. Fields, in order: J gene, D gene, V gene, clone size, CDR3 protein, CDR3 DNA. The D gene is left open where the match is weak. Clone size, where shown, is once, few, many, or a class for clones that have expanded.

>TRBJ1-2|.|TRBV3-1/TRBV3-2|.
CASSRSTPLYGYTF
TGTGCCAGCAGCCGCTCGACACCCCTCTATGGCTACACCTTC
>TRBJ2-2|.|TRBV2|.
CASSEVALANTGELFF
TGTGCCAGCAGTGAGGTTGCACTTGCGAACACCGGGGAGCTGTTTTTT
>TRBJ1-5|.|TRBV10-3|once
CAISGHKGGQPQHF
TGTGCCATCAGTGGACATAAAGGAGGTCAGCCCCAGCATTTT
>TRBJ2-5|.|TRBV6-5|.
CASSYSVGGETQYF
TGTGCCAGCAGTTACTCTGTCGGGGGAGAGACCCAGTACTTC
>TRBJ2-2|.|TRBV18|.
CASSHRTTGELFF
TGTGCCAGCTCACACAGGACCACCGGGGAGCTGTTTTTT
>TRBJ2-7|TRBD1|TRBV6-5|.
CLVMGTGGVEQYF
TGCCTGGTGATGGGGACAGGGGGCGTCGAGCAGTACTTC
>TRBJ2-7|TRBD1|TRBV2|.
CASTETGTGGYEQYF
TGTGCCAGCACGGAGACCGGGACAGGGGGCTACGAGCAGTACTTC
>TRBJ2-5|.|TRBV12-3/TRBV12-4|.
CASSFPGIETQYF
TGTGCCAGCAGTTTCCCAGGGATCGAGACCCAGTACTTC
>TRBJ1-2|.|TRBV5-4|.
CASSLGGPSYGYTF
TGTGCCAGCAGCTTGGGAGGTCCCTCCTATGGCTACACCTTC
>TRBJ2-3|TRBD2|TRBV11-3|.
CASSSGLAGPTDTQYF
TGTGCCAGCAGCTCTGGACTAGCGGGGCCCACAGATACGCAGTATTTT
>TRBJ1-4|.|TRBV4-1|.
CASSQDAYSLFF
TGCGCCAGCAGCCAAGATGCCTATTCACTGTTTTTT
>TRBJ2-1|.|TRBV12-5|.
CASGLLTGDSYNEQFF
TGTGCTAGTGGTTTGCTAACAGGAGATTCCTACAATGAGCAGTTCTTC
>TRBJ1-6|.|TRBV4-3|.
CASSQSGSYNSPLHF
TGCGCCAGCAGCCAATCGGGATCCTATAATTCACCCCTCCACTTT
>TRBJ2-5|.|TRBV19|once
CASSLAVTETQYF
TGTGCCAGTAGTTTGGCGGTTACGGAGACCCAGTACTTC
>TRBJ1-2|.|TRBV30|.
CAWGMGGAGYTF
TGTGCCTGGGGGATGGGGGGGGCTGGCTACACCTTC
>TRBJ2-3|.|TRBV10-1|.
CASSDTSRTDTQYF
TGCGCCAGCAGTGATACTAGCCGGACAGATACGCAGTATTTT
>TRBJ1-2|.|TRBV5-1|.
CASSLGQPTGIYGYTF
TGCGCCAGCAGCCTAGGACAGCCCACAGGAATCTATGGCTACACCTTC
>TRBJ2-2|TRBD2|TRBV5-1|.
CASTGTSGNTGELFF
TGCGCCAGCACTGGGACTAGCGGCAACACCGGGGAGCTGTTTTTT
>TRBJ1-1|.|TRBV25-1|.
CASSRQKNTEAFF
TGTGCCAGCAGTCGACAGAAGAACACTGAAGCTTTCTTT
>TRBJ2-3|TRBD2|TRBV4-1|once
CASSREGLANTDTQYF
TGCGCCAGCAGTCGCGAGGGACTAGCGAACACAGATACGCAGTATTTT
>TRBJ1-2|TRBD1|TRBV9|.
CASSPRITGGNGYTF
TGTGCCAGCAGCCCTCGAATTACAGGGGGAAATGGCTACACCTTC
>TRBJ2-2|.|TRBV5-1|.
CASDFGTANTGELFF
TGCGCCAGCGACTTCGGGACTGCGAACACCGGGGAGCTGTTTTTT
>TRBJ1-2|.|TRBV2|.
CASSEAGGVYGYTF
TGTGCCAGCAGTGAAGCCGGGGGAGTCTATGGCTACACCTTC
>TRBJ2-1|.|TRBV9|.
CASSVGMGSSYNEQFF
TGTGCCAGCAGCGTAGGGATGGGGAGCTCCTACAATGAGCAGTTCTTC
>TRBJ1-4|.|TRBV3-1/TRBV3-2|.
CASSQVGAKEGEKLFF
TGTGCCAGCAGCCAAGTAGGGGCTAAGGAGGGTGAAAAACTGTTTTTT
>TRBJ2-5|TRBD1|TRBV10-3|.
CATSTRPGGQETQYF
TGTGCCACCTCTACACGCCCAGGGGGCCAAGAGACCCAGTACTTC
>TRBJ1-6|.|TRBV28|.
CASGVFTGNTPLHF
TGTGCCAGCGGAGTTTTTACAGGGAATACGCCCCTCCACTTT
>TRBJ2-1|.|TRBV5-8|.
CASRIPGVPYNEQFF
TGTGCCAGCAGGATCCCAGGGGTCCCCTACAATGAGCAGTTCTTC
>TRBJ1-5|.|TRBV7-9|.
CASSLAGQNQPQHF
TGTGCCAGCAGCTTAGCGGGGCAGAATCAGCCCCAGCATTTT
>TRBJ2-1|.|TRBV28|.
CASSYPSLESDPDSYNEQFF
TGTGCCAGCAGTTATCCCTCCTTGGAGTCTGATCCTGATTCCTACAATGAGCAGTTCTTC
>TRBJ1-6|.|TRBV19|.
CASTNQDRANSPLHF
TGTGCCAGTACCAACCAGGACAGAGCGAATTCACCCCTCCACTTT
>TRBJ2-1|TRBD2|TRBV19|.
CAAGGGRSYNEQFF
TGTGCCGCCGGGGGGGGCCGCTCCTACAATGAGCAGTTCTTC
>TRBJ1-2|.|TRBV5-4|.
CASSLQGGNYGYTF
TGTGCCAGCAGCCTACAGGGTGGGAACTATGGCTACACCTTC
>TRBJ1-4|.|TRBV30|few
CAWSPDWDTRNEKLFF
TGTGCCTGGAGTCCAGACTGGGACACTAGAAATGAAAAACTGTTTTTT
>TRBJ2-3|.|TRBV18|.
CASSPPIGASTDTQYF
TGTGCCAGCTCACCACCGATAGGGGCTAGCACAGATACGCAGTATTTT
>TRBJ2-2|TRBD2|TRBV7-6|once
CASSLEAGGASNTGELFF
TGTGCCAGCAGCTTAGAAGCGGGGGGCGCTTCGAACACCGGGGAGCTGTTTTTT
>TRBJ1-1|.|TRBV2|.
CASSGNRARRATEAFF
TGTGCCAGCAGTGGTAACAGGGCCCGCAGGGCCACTGAAGCTTTCTTT
>TRBJ1-4|.|TRBV5-1|.
CASSLSEEEKLFF
TGCGCCAGCAGCTTGTCCGAAGAGGAAAAACTGTTTTTT
>TRBJ1-1|.|TRBV9|.
CASSVEARGTEAFF
TGTGCCAGCAGCGTAGAGGCCAGGGGCACTGAAGCTTTCTTT
>TRBJ1-4|TRBD1|TRBV4-1|.
CASTVGAGQGPEKLFF
TGCGCCAGCACAGTTGGCGCGGGACAGGGCCCCGAAAAACTGTTTTTT
>TRBJ1-1|TRBD1|TRBV2|few
CASSEAPDYRGTEAFF
TGTGCCAGCAGTGAAGCCCCCGATTACAGGGGGACTGAAGCTTTCTTT
>TRBJ1-6|TRBD1|TRBV19|.
CARKGAWDERSPLHF
TGTGCCAGGAAGGGGGCTTGGGACGAGCGTTCACCCCTCCACTTT
>TRBJ1-2|TRBD1|TRBV5-1|.
CASSSGQGAYGYTF
TGCGCCAGCAGCTCGGGACAGGGCGCCTATGGCTACACCTTC
>TRBJ1-5|.|TRBV6-1|.
CASSEGGGGGQPQHF
TGTGCCAGCAGTGAAGGAGGGGGTGGTGGTCAGCCCCAGCATTTT
>TRBJ2-7|TRBD1|TRBV7-6|.
CASSYRPRDRGLTYEQYF
TGTGCCAGCAGCTACAGACCCCGCGACAGGGGGCTCACCTACGAGCAGTACTTC
>TRBJ2-7|TRBD1|TRBV18|few
CASSSGQGTYEQYF
TGTGCCAGCTCATCTGGACAGGGAACCTACGAGCAGTACTTC
>TRBJ2-3|.|TRBV11-2|.
CASSLVSVEDTQYF
TGTGCCAGCAGCTTAGTAAGCGTTGAGGATACGCAGTATTTT
>TRBJ1-2|.|TRBV27|once
CASRLAGSGYTF
TGTGCCAGCCGACTGGCCGGGAGTGGCTACACCTTC
>TRBJ2-5|TRBD2|TRBV6-5|once
CASRRTGEGTQYF
TGTGCCAGCAGACGCACGGGGGAGGGGACCCAGTACTTC
>TRBJ1-2|TRBD1|TRBV6-2/TRBV6-3|once
CASSYPTGTGPSYTF
TGTGCCAGCAGTTACCCGACCGGGACAGGTCCATCCTACACCTTC
>TRBJ2-7|.|TRBV7-6|.
CASSLSPTGKKTGEQYF
TGTGCCAGCAGCTTATCACCGACCGGGAAAAAAACTGGCGAGCAGTACTTC
>TRBJ2-2|.|TRBV28|.
CASSLYLTGLFF
TGTGCCAGCAGTTTATATCTCACCGGGCTGTTTTTT
>TRBJ2-2|.|TRBV7-9|once
CASTTNWQSTGELFF
TGTGCCAGCACCACGAATTGGCAAAGCACCGGGGAGCTGTTTTTT
>TRBJ1-1|TRBD1|TRBV28|.
CASTSPGGVEAEAFF
TGTGCCAGCACCTCCCCAGGGGGCGTTGAGGCTGAAGCTTTCTTT
>TRBJ2-5|TRBD1|TRBV7-3|.
CASSTGTGQETQYF
TGTGCCAGCAGCACCGGGACAGGGCAAGAGACCCAGTACTTC
>TRBJ2-1|TRBD2|TRBV19|.
CASSMSPLAGRDEQFF
TGTGCCAGTAGTATGTCCCCACTAGCTGGGAGGGATGAGCAGTTCTTC
>TRBJ2-5|TRBD2|TRBV3-1/TRBV3-2|.
CASSLRSMTSGVGSETQYF
TGTGCCAGCAGCCTTCGCTCGATGACTAGCGGGGTAGGGTCAGAGACCCAGTACTTC